Below, 16 T cell receptor beta chains from the same sample are listed, as sequenced in a study of human T cells and chemical hapten exposure. The sample's time point: patch test 1, 2 weeks after DPC sensitization. Treatment reported: therapeutic diphenylcyclopropenone sensitization with weekly scalp DPC. Using its own MiXCR run on the RACE reads, TCRdb lists one record per CDR3 protein. The data contain approximately 400,000 distinct CDR3 sequences, 4.8% of them singletons. The material was whole blood, obtained in connection with sensitization to the hapten diphenylcyclopropenone (DPC). These receptors were obtained from a woman aged 50 to 60 with alopecia areata. Some clones in this sample may be carry-over from other donors' samples.

This clonotype showed up many times. This chain joins TRBV5-1 and TRBJ1-1, with 11 nucleotides matching TRBD1. Looked up from germline, CDR1 is SGHRS and CDR2 is YFSETQ. The trim removed 1 base at V and 0 bases at J, leaving 2 bases unmatched. The CDR3 length is 16 residues. The CDR3 sequence: CASSLRTGGVNTEAFF. The CDR3 DNA sequence: TGCGCCAGCAGCTTGAGGACAGGGGGCGTGAACACTGAAGCTTTCTTT. Drawing the rest from reference TRBV5-1 and TRBJ1-1, the complete variable domain is KAGVTQTPRYLIKTRGQQVTLSCSPISGHRSVSWYQQTPGQGLQFLFEYFSETQRNKGNFPGRFSGRQFSNSRSEMNVSTLELGDSALYLCASSLRTGGVNTEAFFGQGTRLTVV.

The J gene is TRBJ1-3, the V gene TRBV5-4; D not certain. This CDR3 is built from 15 residues. V was shortened by 4 bases and J by 0 bases, with 11 bases between the two germline ends. Germline assignment: CDR1 SGHNT and CDR2 YYREEE (reference sequence). The CDR3 region is CASSGSTRSGNTIYF. The CDR3 DNA follows: TGTGCCAGCAGCGGCTCTACGCGCTCTGGAAACACCATATATTTT.

Ten or more counts support this clonotype. The chain is built from TRBV6-6 and TRBJ2-1; 11 bases map to TRBD1. Germline V gene sequence: CDR1 MNHNY, CDR2 SVGAGI (reference sequence). J was trimmed by 15 bases and V by 7 bases; bases with no gene match: 8. The CDR3 sequence is 12 residues long. The DNA for the CDR3 is TGTGCCAGCATTGAGGGACAGGGGGACTGGTTCTTC. Translating it yields CASIEGQGDWFF.

The table lists this clonotype with a few counts. The chain has TRBV20-1 and TRBJ2-5; 8 bases fit TRBD1. Per germline, CDR1 DFQATT and CDR2 SNEGSKA (reference sequence). V shed 5 bases and J 10 bases; nucleotides not matched to a gene: 12. This CDR3 has 13 residues. The CDR3 region is CSASDRDAWSQYF. In nucleotides, the CDR3 is TGCAGTGCTTCGGACAGGGACGCATGGAGCCAGTACTTC.

This clonotype was counted between two and nine times. The gene calls are TRBV5-4 and TRBJ1-6, with a weak D call TRBD1 (6 bases). This CDR3 spans 14 amino acids. In germline, CDR1 is SGHNT, CDR2 YYREEE (reference sequence). The V and J ends lost 3 bases and 7 bases respectively, with 11 bases between them. This CDR3 reads CASSSGHPNSPLHF. The CDR3 DNA reads TGTGCCAGCAGCTCGGGACACCCAAATTCACCCCTCCACTTT. Looking up the rest from reference TRBV5-4 and TRBJ1-6 gives the full variable domain: ETGVTQSPTHLIKTRGQQVTLRCSSQSGHNTVSWYQQALGQGPQFIFQYYREEENGRGNFPPRFSGLQFPNYSSELNVNALELDDSALYLCASSSGHPNSPLHFGNGTRLTVT.

The chain uses TRBV12-3 or TRBV12-4 and TRBJ2-4; 8 positions match TRBD2. The CDR3 totals 14 residues. J lost 5 bases, V lost 3 bases, and 3 bases had no gene match. DNA for the CDR3: TGTGCCAGCAGTTTTCTAGCGGGCCAAAACATTCAGTACTTC. This sequence encodes CASSFLAGQNIQYF.

This clonotype has ten or more counts. The rearrangement links TRBV7-2 to TRBJ2-3, with 9 positions matching TRBD2. Germline lookup yields CDR1 SGHTA and CDR2 FQGNSA. The CDR3 runs 14 residues. After removal of 5 bases from V and 3 bases from J, the junction contained 3 bases not matched to a gene. The CDR3 sequence: CASSEGLATDTQYF. CDR3 DNA sequence: TGTGCCAGCAGCGAGGGACTAGCAACAGATACGCAGTATTTT.

V is TRBV2 and J is TRBJ2-1; maybe TRBD2 (5 bases). Germline V gene data show CDR1 as SNHLY and CDR2 as FYNNEI. The ends were cut back, 5 bases at V and 14 bases at J, with 13 bases in the middle. The CDR3 has 11 residues. CDR3 nucleotides: TGTGCCAGCAGTACCCTTTCCGGGGAGTTCTTC. This gives the protein CASSTLSGEFF.

This clonotype was recorded at least ten times. This chain joins TRBV20-1 and TRBJ2-3; D not resolved. This CDR3 has 11 amino acids. V shed 1 base and J shed 4 bases, with 3 bases lying between them. The V gene's germline CDR1 is DFQATT and CDR2 SNEGSKA (reference sequence). The DNA of the CDR3 is TGCAGTGCTAGAGGGCCAGATACGCAGTATTTT. Translated, it gives CSARGPDTQYF.

The rearrangement uses TRBV20-1 and TRBJ1-2; 7 positions agree with TRBD1. J lost 6 bases, V lost 0 bases, and 7 bases had no gene match. Germline values: CDR1 DFQATT, CDR2 SNEGSKA (reference sequence). The CDR3 has 14 amino acids. Here the CDR3 reads CSARDTGTGDGYTF. The CDR3 nucleotides are TGCAGTGCTAGAGATACGGGAACAGGGGATGGCTACACCTTC.

In its sample, this clonotype was seen a few times. J is TRBJ2-1 and V is TRBV20-1; TRBD2 agrees at 10 bases. The CDR3 is 17 amino acids. J gave up 4 bases and V 2 bases, and 11 bases lay outside the gene matches. Germline-derived CDR1 and CDR2 are DFQATT and SNEGSKA (reference sequence). CDR3 region: CSARKGPSGRDYNEQFF. Written as DNA, the CDR3 is TGCAGTGCTAGAAAGGGTCCTAGCGGGAGAGATTACAATGAGCAGTTCTTC.

This clonotype has more than one count but fewer than ten. The chain joins TRBV7-9 to TRBJ1-2; no firm D call. This CDR3 is built from 14 residues. V dropped 1 base and J dropped 4 bases, with 10 bases sitting between them. CDR1 SEHNR and CDR2 FQNEAQ come from the germline V gene (reference sequence). The CDR3 nucleotides read TGTGCCAGCAGCTTAGAGGTCTCGAGCTATGGCTACACCTTC. Protein sequence: CASSLEVSSYGYTF.

This clonotype was detected many times. The chain uses TRBV20-1 and TRBJ2-7, with D perhaps matching TRBD1 or TRBD2 (5 bases each). V lost 5 bases and J lost 5, with 19 bases in between. Germline CDR1 reads DFQATT; CDR2 reads SNEGSKA (reference sequence). The CDR3 runs 14 residues. CDR3 sequence reads: CSAHRGGSGNEQYF. The CDR3, as DNA: TGCAGTGCTCATAGGGGTGGGAGTGGCAACGAGCAGTACTTC.

There are a few counts of this clonotype. This chain uses TRBV2 with TRBJ2-1; 13 nucleotides line up with TRBD2. The J segment lost 6 bases and the V segment lost 5 bases, leaving 7 bases of the junction unmatched. Germline V CDR1 and CDR2: SNHLY, FYNNEI. The CDR3 spans 16 residues. The CDR3 sequence: CASSLTSGRAVNEQFF. As DNA, the CDR3 is TGTGCCAGCAGTTTAACTAGCGGGAGGGCCGTCAATGAGCAGTTCTTC.

This clonotype has a count of ten or more. The rearrangement uses TRBV12-3 or TRBV12-4 and TRBJ1-2; 11 bases are shared with TRBD1. The CDR3 extends over 16 amino acids. J gave up 3 bases and V 5 bases, and 8 bases lay outside the gene matches. The CDR3 bases are TGTGCCAGCAGTATCCTCAGGGACAGGGGGGACTATGGCTACACCTTC. It specifies CASSILRDRGDYGYTF.

The table lists this clonotype with many counts. CDR3 nucleotides: TGTGCCATCAGTGAGTGGACAGGTGGTACAGATACGCAGTATTTT. It is translated as CAISEWTGGTDTQYF. The chain recombines TRBV10-3 with TRBJ2-3, with 7 bases that match TRBD1. CDR1 and CDR2 from the germline V gene are ENHRY and SYGVKD. CDR3 length: 15 residues. After removal of 1 base from V and 3 bases from J, the junction contained 4 bases not matched to a gene.